These 27 T cell receptor beta chains came from one sample sequenced in a study of tumor and adjacent non-tumor tissue in lung cancer. RNA was extracted from bulk tissue without any cell sorting. The library came from three nested PCR rounds adapted from ARM-PCR protocols. One entry per CDR3 protein results from TCRdb running MiXCR on the multiplex PCR reads. The sample carries approximately 76,000 distinct CDR3 sequences, nearly 70% recorded once. Sequencing was done on a sample of lung tumor tissue. These receptors were obtained from a woman aged 70-85 years with non-small cell lung cancer.

As concerns this clonotype: At one end, the junction sequence differs from germline, possibly due to a read error. The chain combines TRBV29-1 with TRBJ2-7, with 7 bases matching TRBD2. This CDR3 is 13 amino acids long. CDR1 SQVTM and CDR2 ANQGSEA come from the germline V gene. The CDR3 bases are TGCGGCGTTCGATGGACTAGACACTACGAGCAGTACTTC. Translation: CGVRWTRHYEQYF.

This clonotype appeared a few times. This may be a read error, as it is one base from a much larger clone. The gene calls are TRBV5-5 and TRBJ1-2; D is possibly TRBD1 (5 bases). The CDR3 contains 14 residues. Looked up from germline, CDR1 is SGHKS and CDR2 is YYEKEE (reference sequence). Trimming removed 1 base from V and 10 bases from J, with 17 bases in between. CDR3 loop: CASSLRVGVDDYTF. In nucleotides, the CDR3 is TGTGCCAGCAGCTTGCGGGTAGGGGTCGATGACTACACCTTC.

On this clonotype: A much larger clonotype is one base distant, so this may be a read error. The CDR3 loop reads CATSGLWDQPQHF. CDR3 bases: TGTGCCACCAGTGGGCTGTGGGATCAGCCCCAGCATTTT. The chain couples TRBV24-1 to TRBJ1-5, with D uncertain. Per germline, CDR1 KGHDR and CDR2 SFDVKD. The CDR3 extends over 13 amino acids. The V end was cut by 5 bases, the J end by 5 bases, with 9 bases between.

Details on this clonotype: The germline gene is not matched at one end of the junction; a read error may be the cause. The chain is built from TRBV4-1 and TRBJ1-2, with D perhaps matching TRBD1 (6 bases). The CDR3 length is 14 residues. Germline assignment: CDR1 MGHRA and CDR2 YSYEKL. The CDR3 DNA follows: TGCGCCAGCACCCAAGAACCCCAGGGTGGGGGCTACATCTTC. This gives the protein CASTQEPQGGGYIF.

By proportion, this clonotype is medium-sized. The V call is TRBV12-3 or TRBV12-4, the J call TRBJ1-2; no firm D call. The CDR3 runs to 12 residues. Trimming removed 6 bases at V and 8 bases at J, with 13 bases between. For the CDR3, the DNA is TGTGCCAGCAGCCCGGGCCAGAGGGGCTACACCTTC. Its translation: CASSPGQRGYTF.

Comment on this clonotype: At one end, the junction sequence differs from germline, possibly due to a read error. This chain joins TRBV4-2 and TRBJ2-3; a weak D match, TRBD2 (6 bases). The CDR3 spans 14 residues. Per germline, CDR1 LGHNA and CDR2 YNFKEQ. The CDR3 region has the DNA TGTACCAGCTGCTATAGCGGTAGTACAGATACGCAGTATTTT. This codes for CTSCYSGSTDTQYF.

This clonotype was recorded many times. The chain carries TRBV5-6 and TRBJ2-1, with 7 bases aligning to TRBD2. CDR3 size: 16 residues. Germline loops: CDR1 SGHDT, CDR2 YYEEEE. The V segment lost 1 base and the J segment 1 base; nucleotides outside the gene matches: 5. CDR3 sequence (DNA): TGTGCCAGCAGCTTGCAAGCGGGACTGTCCTACAATGAGCAGTTCTTC. Protein sequence: CASSLQAGLSYNEQFF.

Relative to its sample, this clonotype is large (0.1 to 1%). The chain uses TRBV29-1 and TRBJ2-1; 10 nucleotides match TRBD2. CDR3 length equals 13 residues. The V gene end was trimmed by 5 bases and the J gene end by 7 bases; junction bases not matched to a gene: 5. Germline CDR1 SQVTM, CDR2 ANQGSEA. The CDR3 here is CSVKREGRNEQFF. The CDR3 DNA sequence: TGCAGCGTTAAGCGGGAGGGCCGGAATGAGCAGTTCTTC.

Note on this clonotype: An end of the junction does not agree with germline; a read error may underlie this. The gene calls are TRBV20-1 and TRBJ2-3, with 10 bases that match TRBD2. Germline V lookup: CDR1 DFQATT, CDR2 SNEGSKA (reference sequence). The CDR3 runs to 16 residues. CDR3 DNA: TGCATTGTTCTAGCGGGAGAGGGAGGCGGCACAGTTACGCAGTATTTT. This gives the protein CIVLAGEGGGTVTQYF.

Notes on this clonotype: A much larger clone differs from this one at a single base, so this may be a read error. The J gene is TRBJ1-1, the V gene TRBV28; perhaps TRBD1 as D (6 bases). The CDR3 runs to 15 residues. Per germline, CDR1 MDHEN and CDR2 SYDVKM. V lost 4 bases to trimming and J lost 2 bases, with 14 bases between them. CDR3 amino acids: CASSSAGTLNTEAFF. Here the CDR3 DNA reads TGTGCCAGCAGTTCTGCCGGGACATTAAACACTGAAGCTTTCTTT.

As for this clonotype: Germline is not matched at one junction end, which may reflect a read error. The chain joins TRBV29-1 to TRBJ1-4; 9 bases line up with TRBD1. CDR3 length: 14 residues. CDR1 SQVTM and CDR2 ANQGSEA come from the germline V gene. CDR3 DNA sequence: TGCAGCTTCGGACAGGGGAGGACTAATGAGAAACTGTTTTTT. Protein: CSFGQGRTNEKLFF.

On this clonotype: At one of its ends the junction is not consistent with the germline gene, which may arise from a read error. This chain joins TRBV6-5 and TRBJ2-3; TRBD2 might be the D (5 bases). Germline-derived CDR1 and CDR2 are MNHEY and SVGAGI. The CDR3 consists of 14 residues. CDR3 sequence (DNA): TGTGCCAGCAGTTACGGCCAGAAAACAGATACGCGGGATTTT. This encodes CASSYGQKTDTRDF.

This clonotype was detected only a few times. This could be a read error, since a much larger clone is one nucleotide away. The rearrangement links TRBV20-1 to TRBJ2-5; D gene ambiguous. This CDR3 is built from 11 residues. Germline CDR1 reads DFQATT; CDR2 reads SNEGSKA (reference sequence). The germline V and J ends were trimmed by 6 bases and 5 bases, with 10 bases remaining between them. CDR3 sequence reads: CSASSMETQYF. The CDR3, as DNA: TGCAGTGCAAGCAGTATGGAGACCCAGTACTTC.

Turning to this clonotype: The junction shows a germline mismatch at one end, possibly a read error. V gene TRBV6-2 or TRBV6-3 combines with J gene TRBJ2-7, with 8 bases aligning to TRBD1. This CDR3 is built from 14 residues. Per the germline V gene, CDR1 is MNHEY and CDR2 is SVGEGT. The CDR3 protein is CASSLRAGGFVQYF. The CDR3 DNA sequence: TGTGCCAGCAGTTTGCGGGCAGGGGGCTTCGTGCAGTACTTT.

A word on this clonotype: This could be a read error, since a much larger clone is one nucleotide away. V and J are TRBV7-9 and TRBJ2-3; tentative D call: TRBD2 (5 bases). CDR3 length: 12 amino acids. V was shortened by 4 bases and J by 6 bases, with 8 bases between the two germline ends. Germline V gives CDR1 SEHNR, CDR2 FQNEAQ (reference sequence). CDR3 nucleotide sequence: TGTGCCAGCAGCTCCAGAGGGGATACGCAGTATTTT. Its protein product is CASSSRGDTQYF.

This clonotype was seen at least ten times. J is TRBJ1-1 and V is TRBV6-1, with no clear D. CDR1 and CDR2 from the germline V gene are MNHNS and SASEGT. V dropped 0 bases and J dropped 4 bases, with 9 bases sitting between them. There are 14 residues in the CDR3. CDR3 sequence (DNA): TGTGCCAGCAGTGAAGCGAAGGCCGGCACTGAAGCTTTCTTT. This encodes CASSEAKAGTEAFF.

The chain has TRBV29-1 and TRBJ2-5, with D possibly being TRBD2 (6 bases). Germline CDR1 reads SQVTM; CDR2 reads ANQGSEA. The CDR3 totals 15 residues. The ends were cut back, 7 bases at V and 4 bases at J, with 22 bases in the middle. The CDR3 DNA reads as TGCAGCGCCGGACCTAGCGCGGCGTACCTAGAGACCCAGTACTTC. Protein: CSAGPSAAYLETQYF.

In its sample, this clonotype was seen many times. The chain carries TRBV11-2 and TRBJ2-3; TRBD2 might be the D (6 bases). The CDR3 loop spans 17 amino acids. Germline CDR1 reads SGHAT; CDR2 reads FQNNGV. V lost 1 base, J lost 0 bases, and 14 bases lay in between. In nucleotides, the CDR3 is TGTGCCAGCAGCTTAGGTATTAGCGGAGCAAGCACAGATACGCAGTATTTT. Translating gives CASSLGISGASTDTQYF.

The V and J genes are TRBV5-1 and TRBJ1-3; D gene uncertain. This CDR3 comprises 17 residues. Trimming pared 0 bases from V and 1 base from J, leaving 14 bases between. Germline CDR1 is SGHRS and CDR2 is YFSETQ. CDR3 in DNA: TGCGCCAGCAGCTTGGCCCCCCGACCGGATTCTGGAAACACCATATATTTT. Protein product: CASSLAPRPDSGNTIYF.

This clonotype was recorded many times. The chain is built from TRBV20-1 and TRBJ2-1, with 12 bases that match TRBD2. Germline V gene lookup returns CDR1 DFQATT and CDR2 SNEGSKA (reference sequence). J gave up 3 bases and V 6 bases, and 6 bases lay outside the gene matches. CDR3 length equals 15 residues. CDR3 sequence reads: CSATGTSGLYNEQFF. The CDR3 DNA reads TGCAGTGCGACCGGGACTAGCGGGCTCTACAATGAGCAGTTCTTC.

Points on this clonotype: The conserved closing phenylalanine or tryptophan is absent in this CDR3, likely reflecting a read error. The genes are TRBV7-9 and TRBJ1-5, with TRBD1 matching over 8 bases. The V gene's germline CDR1 is SEHNR and CDR2 FQNEAQ (reference sequence). The CDR3 spans 15 residues. The V and J ends lost 7 bases and 8 bases, in that order; junction bases with no gene match: 13. CDR3 DNA sequence: TGTGCCAGCATCCGAGACGCAGGGGGCAGTGAGCCCCAGCATTGT. This sequence encodes CASIRDAGGSEPQHC.

Concerning this clonotype: This could be a read error, since a much larger clone is one nucleotide away. The chain links TRBV7-8 to TRBJ1-4, with D unresolved. This CDR3 has 13 amino acids. The germline CDR1 and CDR2 sequences are SGHVS and FQNEAQ. CDR3 nucleotide sequence: TGTGCCAGCAGCTTTGGCAGGAGGAAAAAACGGTTTTTT. It specifies CASSFGRRKKRFF.

The chain carries TRBV6-5 and TRBJ2-1; TRBD2 matches at 9 bases. With 0 bases clipped from V and 8 bases from J, the junction kept 8 bases outside the gene matches. Per the germline V gene, CDR1 is MNHEY and CDR2 is SVGAGI. The CDR3 has 16 residues. In nucleotides, the CDR3 is TGTGCCAGCAGTTACTCGACGCCTAGCGGGAAGGATGAGCAGTTCTTC. Encoded protein: CASSYSTPSGKDEQFF.

On this clonotype itself: Germline is not matched at one junction end, which may reflect a read error. The rearrangement uses TRBV29-1 and TRBJ1-1, with a possible D match to TRBD1 (5 bases). Germline loops: CDR1 SQVTM, CDR2 ANQGSEA. There are 15 residues in the CDR3. The CDR3 region has the DNA TGCATCGTTAGCCGGGGCAGGGACGAGGAAGCTGAAGCTTTCTTT. It codes for CIVSRGRDEEAEAFF.

To note about this clonotype: A much larger clone lies one base from this, so it may be a read error. This chain uses TRBV20-1 with TRBJ2-7; 8 bases are shared with TRBD2. In germline, CDR1 is DFQATT, CDR2 SNEGSKA (reference sequence). The CDR3 runs 12 residues. The CDR3 protein is CNARLAGYEQYF. CDR3 in DNA: TGCAATGCTAGGCTAGCGGGCTACGAGCAGTACTTC.

The chain employs TRBV19 and TRBJ2-3; D assignment may be TRBD1 or TRBD2 (5 bases each). The CDR3 contains 15 residues. CDR1 and CDR2 (germline): LNHDA, SQIVND (reference sequence). Trimming cost V 9 bases and J 0 bases, with 16 bases left between them. The CDR3 nucleotides read TGTGCCAGAAGACCGGGACGGTCTAGCACAGATACGCAGTATTTT. This encodes CARRPGRSSTDTQYF.

About this clonotype itself: Since a much larger clone is just one base distant, this may be a read error. Here the CDR3 reads CASRTGGQGFGYGYAF. The CDR3 DNA reads as TGTGCCAGCAGAACGGGGGGACAGGGGTTTGGCTATGGCTACGCCTTC. The chain links TRBV6-5 to TRBJ1-2, with 10 bases fitting TRBD1. The length of the CDR3 is 16 residues. Per germline, CDR1 MNHEY and CDR2 SVGAGI.